A single sample gave rise to the 22 T cell receptor beta chains below, sequenced in a study of naive and memory T cell subsets (dated by TCRdb to about 2017). The library was built by means of UMI-ligation and nested PCR. TCRdb records Illumina MiSeq as the sequencer. The beta constant-region primer was an equimolar mix of two oligonucleotides covering both TRBC1 and TRBC2. TCRdb cleaned the public reads at Q25 with fastp, built clones with MiXCR and kept in-frame beta chains. All rows with the same CDR3 protein become a single entry with the most common DNA and genes. The table for this sample lists 70,000 to 95,000 distinct CDR3 sequences; approximately 6.5% of them were counted only once. The ten largest make up more than 1.5% of the sample. Sequences were obtained from central memory CD4+ T cells from blood. The sample's cell subset or site label, in plain terms: central memory, CD45RA- CD27+. The receptors derive from a human donor in good health.

This clonotype was counted only a few times. The J gene is TRBJ1-6, the V gene TRBV12-3 or TRBV12-4, with no clear D. V lost 4 bases, J lost 5 bases, and 15 bases lay in between. This CDR3 is 16 amino acids long. DNA of the CDR3: TGTGCCAGCAGTTCTCCTGCAGAGTCCCATAATTCACCCCTCCACTTT. It codes for CASSSPAESHNSPLHF.

This clonotype appeared a few times. This chain joins TRBV24-1 and TRBJ2-7, with TRBD2 matching 7 bases. The J segment lost 5 bases and the V segment lost 1 base, leaving 1 base of the junction unmatched. The germline V gene has CDR1 KGHDR and CDR2 SFDVKD. This CDR3 region has 13 residues. As DNA, the CDR3 is TGTGCCACCAGTGATTTTGGGACTAACGAGCAGTACTTC. As protein: CATSDFGTNEQYF.

The sample holds a few counts of this clonotype. V and J are TRBV10-3 and TRBJ2-1; TRBD2 aligns across 12 bases. Trimming took 4 bases from V and 0 from J; bases not matched to a gene: 4. The CDR3 is 17 residues long. Per the germline V gene, CDR1 is ENHRY and CDR2 is SYGVKD. The CDR3 bases are TGTGCCATCAGTGGGGGGACTAGCGGGTTCTCCTACAATGAGCAGTTCTTC. It translates to CAISGGTSGFSYNEQFF.

Only a few counts were recorded for this clonotype. V is TRBV5-4 and J is TRBJ2-3, with D perhaps assigned TRBD1 or TRBD2 (5 bases each). V dropped 0 bases and J dropped 1 base, with 12 bases sitting between them. CDR3 size: 16 residues. CDR1 SGHNT and CDR2 YYREEE come from the germline V gene (reference sequence). The CDR3 sequence is CASSLGSRDGTDTQYF. The CDR3 DNA sequence: TGTGCCAGCAGCTTGGGCAGCCGGGACGGCACAGATACGCAGTATTTT.

This clonotype has at least ten counts. The V and J genes are TRBV20-1 and TRBJ2-1, with TRBD2 matching 9 bases. Trimming cost V 7 bases and J 3 bases; bases outside gene matches: 4. The CDR3 loop spans 13 amino acids. Germline CDR1 reads DFQATT; CDR2 reads SNEGSKA (reference sequence). Here the CDR3 DNA reads TGCAGTGGGTGGCGGGGGGGCTACAATGAGCAGTTCTTC. It encodes CSGWRGGYNEQFF.

The sample holds a few counts of this clonotype. The genes are TRBV10-3 and TRBJ2-7; 7 positions match TRBD2. Trimming removed 4 bases from V and 7 bases from J; junction bases left unmatched: 10. The CDR3 length is 14 residues. The germline CDR1 and CDR2 sequences are ENHRY and SYGVKD. As DNA, the CDR3 is TGTGCCATCAGTGCGCGCGGGAGCTATGGTGAGCAGTACTTC. As protein: CAISARGSYGEQYF.

V is TRBV12-5 and J is TRBJ2-3; D is unresolved. This CDR3 has 14 amino acids. Looked up from germline, CDR1 is LGHNT and CDR2 is FRNRAP. The V and J ends lost 6 bases and 5 bases respectively, with 15 bases between them. This CDR3 is CASGHRTGGDTQYF. Here the CDR3 DNA reads TGTGCTAGTGGCCACCGGACCGGCGGAGATACGCAGTATTTT.

The V gene is TRBV5-1, the J gene TRBJ2-3; D not certain. Germline CDR1 SGHRS, CDR2 YFSETQ. The CDR3 contains 16 residues. Trimming cost V 5 bases and J 4 bases, with 20 bases left between them. CDR3 DNA sequence: TGCGCCAGCAGGGACCCTCCTCGCGAGGAACCAGATACGCAGTATTTT. This encodes CASRDPPREEPDTQYF.

This clonotype was seen repeatedly, ten times or more. V usage is TRBV21-1 and J usage is TRBJ1-5. TRBV21-1 is designated a pseudogene. The CDR3 totals 19 residues. CDR3 sequence reads: CASSKGGPAGGQAGGPQHF. As DNA, the CDR3 is TGTGCCAGCAGCAAAGGAGGCCCCGCAGGTGGGCAGGCGGGAGGCCCCCAGCATTTT.

This clonotype was observed a handful of times. This chain uses TRBV5-1 with TRBJ1-1; D unclear. The germline gives CDR1 SGHRS, CDR2 YFSETQ. Trimming took off 0 bases at V and 6 bases at J, with 15 bases between the two ends. The CDR3 covers 15 residues. CDR3 region: CASSLEVLQLSEAFF. In DNA form, the CDR3 reads TGCGCCAGCAGCTTGGAAGTCCTTCAGCTCTCTGAAGCTTTCTTT.

This clonotype has ten or more counts. The rearrangement joins TRBV24-1 to TRBJ2-7; 8 positions agree with TRBD2. Germline CDR1 and CDR2: KGHDR and SFDVKD. The V gene end was trimmed by 1 base and the J gene end by 3 bases; junction bases not matched to a gene: 4. The CDR3 runs 15 residues. The CDR3 region is CATSDFAGGNYEQYF. The CDR3 nucleotides read TGTGCCACCAGTGATTTCGCGGGGGGCAACTACGAGCAGTACTTC.

The chain joins TRBV7-2 to TRBJ2-3; no clear D gene. The CDR3 extends over 14 amino acids. Germline CDR1 SGHTA, CDR2 FQGNSA. V lost 2 bases, J lost 2 bases, and 8 bases lay in between. CDR3 sequence (DNA): TGTGCCAGCAGCTTAACTCTCTACACAGATACGCAGTATTTT. It specifies CASSLTLYTDTQYF.

This clonotype was detected ten times or more. V is TRBV12-3 or TRBV12-4 and J is TRBJ1-5; D possibly corresponds to TRBD1 (5 bases). CDR3 length: 14 amino acids. V was trimmed by 3 bases and J by 8 bases, leaving 14 bases between them. The CDR3 here is CASSLVGSREPQHF. As DNA, the CDR3 is TGTGCCAGCAGTTTGGTGGGCTCCAGGGAGCCCCAGCATTTT.

This clonotype was picked up many times. V and J are TRBV19 and TRBJ1-3; D is possibly TRBD1 (6 bases). Per the germline V gene, CDR1 is LNHDA and CDR2 is SQIVND (reference sequence). V lost 7 bases and J lost 2, with 12 bases in between. The CDR3 is 14 residues long. CDR3 residues: CASTQQGPGNTIYF. CDR3 DNA: TGTGCCAGTACTCAACAGGGACCTGGAAACACCATATATTTT.

The table lists this clonotype with many counts. The V and J genes are TRBV29-1 and TRBJ1-1; the D is unclear. CDR3 size: 13 residues. Germline values: CDR1 SQVTM, CDR2 ANQGSEA. Trimming shortened V by 4 bases and J by 1 base, and 10 bases separated the two germline ends. The CDR3 loop is CSVVGQKNTEAFF. In DNA, the CDR3 is TGCAGCGTTGTAGGCCAAAAGAACACTGAAGCTTTCTTT.

V gene TRBV5-4 combines with J gene TRBJ2-7; the D gene is possibly TRBD1 (6 bases). Germline lookup yields CDR1 SGHNT and CDR2 YYREEE (reference sequence). The CDR3 covers 14 residues. The V and J ends lost 3 bases and 0 bases respectively, with 10 bases between them. The CDR3 nucleotides are TGTGCCAGCAGCTACGGACAGACCTCCTACGAGCAGTACTTC. Translating it yields CASSYGQTSYEQYF.

This clonotype was observed at least ten times. J is TRBJ1-2 and V is TRBV20-1; 7 bases are shared with TRBD1. This CDR3 has 14 amino acids. After removal of 1 base from V and 5 bases from J, the junction contained 7 bases not matched to a gene. The germline CDR1 and CDR2 sequences are DFQATT and SNEGSKA (reference sequence). Here the CDR3 DNA reads TGCAGTGCTAGAGGGGACAGCTACGAATATGGCTACACCTTC. Translation gives CSARGDSYEYGYTF.

The J gene is TRBJ1-2, the V gene TRBV2; maybe TRBD1 (5 bases). V was trimmed by 6 bases and J by 0 bases, leaving 11 bases between them. Germline CDR1 reads SNHLY; CDR2 reads FYNNEI. This CDR3 comprises 14 residues. The chain's CDR3 is CASRDSRSNYGYTF. The DNA of the CDR3 is TGTGCCAGCAGAGACAGCAGATCTAACTATGGCTACACCTTC. The complete variable domain, with remaining parts taken from reference TRBV2 and TRBJ1-2, reads EPEVTQTPSHQVTQMGQEVILRCVPISNHLYFYWYRQILGQKVEFLVSFYNNEISEKSEIFDDQFSVERPDGSNFTLKIRSTKLEDSAMYFCASRDSRSNYGYTFGSGTRLTVV.

This clonotype has more than one count but fewer than ten. This chain connects TRBV6-2 or TRBV6-3 to TRBJ1-2; TRBD1 is a possible D gene (5 bases). Germline CDR1 MNHEY, CDR2 SVGEGT. The CDR3 length is 15 residues. V lost 0 bases to trimming and J lost 6 bases, with 14 bases between them. In DNA, the CDR3 is TGTGCCAGCAGTTACTCTTCGGCGGGGGTTAATGGCTACACCTTC. Residues: CASSYSSAGVNGYTF.

This clonotype was detected ten times or more. The chain recombines TRBV6-2 or TRBV6-3 with TRBJ2-3; 8 bases agree with TRBD1. Per the germline V gene, CDR1 is MNHEY and CDR2 is SVGEGT. Losses at the gene ends were 6 bases for V and 1 base for J; bases not matched to a gene: 9. CDR3 size: 16 residues. As DNA, the CDR3 is TGTGCCAGCAGGTCTTTCATGGACAGGGGCACAGATACGCAGTATTTT. The encoded protein is CASRSFMDRGTDTQYF.

The rearrangement links TRBV20-1 to TRBJ2-7; 7 bases match TRBD2. The CDR3 spans 13 residues. V shed 3 bases and J 1 base; nucleotides not matched to a gene: 3. Germline values: CDR1 DFQATT, CDR2 SNEGSKA (reference sequence). CDR3 protein: CSASGRLSYEQYF. CDR3 nucleotide sequence: TGCAGTGCTAGCGGGAGGCTTTCCTACGAGCAGTACTTC.

The sample holds many counts of this clonotype. This chain links TRBV6-5 with TRBJ1-2; no reliable D call. Trimming removed 6 bases from V and 3 bases from J, with 11 bases in between. Germline V gene data show CDR1 as MNHEY and CDR2 as SVGAGI. There are 13 residues in the CDR3. Here the CDR3 DNA reads TGTGCCAGCAGAGCCCCAGCCTACTATGGCTACACCTTC. Its translation: CASRAPAYYGYTF.